These 8 T cell receptor beta chains share one sample of origin, sequenced in a study of T cell changes during pregnancy in multiple sclerosis (dated by TCRdb to the late 2010s). Receptors were amplified or captured by the immunoSEQ multiplex PCR assay. This is the immuneACCESS table as TCRdb keeps it, with only in-frame sequences that have V and J called. A part of the clones is gone; compared with another copy, unresolved V genes explain less than half, and the rest is unexplained. In this sample the table shows approximately 79,000 clones, 90% to 95% of which occur a single time. The ten top clones hold 0.2% to 0.25% of the sample. The material was CD4+ T cells from peripheral blood mononuclear cells, obtained before pregnancy. These receptors all come from a female donor with multiple sclerosis, enrolled in a pregnancy study.

CDR3 sequence: CASSYSIGQGKLYTF. CDR3 in DNA: TGTGCCAGCAGTTACTCGATCGGGCAGGGGAAGCTCTACACCTTC. This chain links TRBV6-6 with TRBJ1-2; possible D gene TRBD1, 6 bases. V was trimmed by 0 bases and J by 10 bases, leaving 18 bases between them. The germline CDR1 and CDR2 sequences are MNHNY and SVGAGI (reference sequence). The CDR3 has 15 amino acids.

This clone has a single count. The V call is TRBV5-1, the J call TRBJ1-1; D is possibly TRBD1 (5 bases). CDR1 SGHRS and CDR2 YFSETQ come from the germline V gene. The CDR3 extends over 13 amino acids. The V end lost 1 base, the J end lost 6 bases, and 10 bases lay between the germline ends. As DNA, the CDR3 is TGCGCCAGCAGCTTGACAGGTGTTGCTGAAGCTTTCTTT. Translated: CASSLTGVAEAFF.

The V and J genes are TRBV19 and TRBJ1-4; D gene unclear. The germline V gene encodes CDR1 LNHDA and CDR2 SQIVND (reference sequence). This CDR3 contains 13 residues. V was cut by 10 bases and J by 10 bases, with 19 bases left in between. CDR3 nucleotide sequence: TGTGCCACCGGTGAAGGCGGCACTGGAAAACTGTTTTTT. This encodes CATGEGGTGKLFF.

V gene TRBV19 combines with J gene TRBJ1-4; tentatively, D is TRBD1 (5 bases). Trimming removed 3 bases from V and 7 bases from J, with 18 bases in between. From germline, CDR1 is LNHDA and CDR2 SQIVND (reference sequence). The length of the CDR3 is 16 residues. The CDR3 DNA reads as TGTGCCAGTAGTATGGGGCTAGGGGCTGGTAGTGAAAAACTGTTTTTT. It specifies CASSMGLGAGSEKLFF.

V gene TRBV5-6 combines with J gene TRBJ2-3, with D maybe TRBD2 (6 bases). The CDR3 totals 16 residues. The ends were cut back, 0 bases at V and 2 bases at J, with 13 bases in the middle. Germline lookup yields CDR1 SGHDT and CDR2 YYEEEE. CDR3 sequence reads: CASSLDPGEITDTQYF. For the CDR3, the DNA is TGTGCCAGCAGCTTGGATCCGGGGGAGATCACAGATACGCAGTATTTT.

The chain has TRBV2 and TRBJ2-7; 8 nucleotides match TRBD2. The trim removed 4 bases at V and 5 bases at J, leaving 7 bases unmatched. This CDR3 is built from 14 residues. The germline CDR1 and CDR2 sequences are SNHLY and FYNNEI. The chain's CDR3 is CASSVSGVRDEQYF. Written as DNA, the CDR3 is TGTGCCAGCAGTGTTAGCGGGGTTCGGGACGAGCAGTACTTC. The full variable domain, rest sourced from reference TRBV2 and TRBJ2-7, is EPEVTQTPSHQVTQMGQEVILRCVPISNHLYFYWYRQILGQKVEFLVSFYNNEISEKSEIFDDQFSVERPDGSNFTLKIRSTKLEDSAMYFCASSVSGVRDEQYFGPGTRLTVT.

This chain links TRBV5-1 with TRBJ1-6; D not resolved. Trimming left V 3 bases short and J 7 bases short, with 8 bases between. Germline assignment: CDR1 SGHRS and CDR2 YFSETQ. This CDR3 is 13 amino acids long. The CDR3 reads CASSSRENSPLHF. The CDR3 DNA sequence: TGCGCCAGCAGCTCACGAGAGAATTCACCCCTCCACTTT.

V is TRBV6-6 and J is TRBJ1-6, with 9 positions matching TRBD1. Germline lookup yields CDR1 MNHNY and CDR2 SVGAGI (reference sequence). The CDR3 is made up of 15 amino acids. With V trimmed by 2 bases and J by 4 bases, 0 bases remained unmatched. CDR3 DNA sequence: TGTGCCAGCAGTTACGGGACAGGGTATAATTCACCCCTCCACTTT. Its translation: CASSYGTGYNSPLHF.